This TCR beta chain was captured in a study of cytomegalovirus exposure and HLA in healthy donors. Study details: Researchers previously reported finding fewer than 140 million unique TCR beta sequences from 150 million to 200 million T cells. An early release of data contained about 85 million unique TCRs, which came from HLA-typed donors. Study results and limitations: It was reportedly the case that the classifier diagnosed cytomegalovirus status with high specificity and sensitivity.

Regarding donors, all were healthy bone marrow donors. PCR used 60 Vbeta primers and 13 Jbeta primers. Generated by immunoSEQ multiplex PCR, the TCRdb table keeps only in-frame clones and is missing some. The data contain 100,000 or so clones, about four fifths of them singletons. About this clone itself: The antigen remains unidentified.

CDR3 size: 14 residues. Per germline, CDR1 SGDLS and CDR2 YYNGEE. With 4 bases removed from V and 1 base from J, the gap between germline ends came to 11 bases. The chain is built from TRBV9 and TRBJ1-2; D is possibly TRBD1 (5 bases). The sequenced material came from PBMCs. This TCR was recovered from a man between 18 and 29 years old in good health and CMV-seronegative. In DNA, the CDR3 is TGTGCCAGCAGCAAGGACATGCTTAACTATGGCTACACCTTC. Its translation is CASSKDMLNYGYTF.